This TCR beta chain was obtained from a study of regulatory T cells in long-lasting Graves disease. Sequencing libraries for TCR beta were prepared with iRepertoire HTBI primers and Arm-PCR of CDR3 regions. TCRdb used MiXCR to reprocess the multiplex PCR reads, holding one entry per CDR3 protein. The table has about 240,000 distinct CDR3 sequences, 20% to 25% seen once. Germline V gene lookup returns CDR1 MDHEN and CDR2 SYDVKM. The length of the CDR3 is 15 residues. Between the trimmed V and J ends, which lost 6 bases and 7 bases, there was a span of 19 bases. This clonotype showed up many times. Regarding time point: newly diagnosed GD, antithyroid drugs for less than 3 months. Researchers made the TCR library from RNA that was extracted from PBMCs.

The chain links TRBV28 to TRBJ1-5, with D possibly being TRBD1 (6 bases). The sequenced sample was peripheral blood mononuclear cells (PBMCs), obtained at new diagnosis, from a patient treated with antithyroid drugs. This TCR derives from a female donor with Graves disease. The CDR3 here is CASSDSGGTGQPQHF. DNA of the CDR3: TGTGCCAGCAGCGACAGCGGGGGCACGGGGCAGCCCCAGCATTTT.